The rows below give T cell receptor beta chains drawn from one sample of a study of OX40 agonist ivuxolimab in advanced cancers. The method was immunoSEQ multiplex PCR; TCRdb's version includes in-frame clones alone and lacks a portion of them. Of tens of thousands of clones in the sample, about 91% are singletons; the top ten hold roughly 10%. The sample here was CD4+ or CD8+ T cells sorted from blood, taken in a trial of the OX40 agonist ivuxolimab. The source of these receptors is an adult with an advanced solid tumor such as melanoma, head and neck, liver or kidney cancer. CDR3s leave out the opening cysteine and the closing phenylalanine or tryptophan. Fields, in order: CDR3 protein, V gene, J gene.

CDR3: AISEWGPGNEQF; V: TRBV10-3; J: TRBJ2-1
CDR3: ASSKTGGSGYGYT; V: TRBV14; J: TRBJ1-2
CDR3: ASSSWDGSYGYT; V: TRBV5-1; J: TRBJ1-2
CDR3: AIMTGQGGHEQY; V: TRBV10-3; J: TRBJ2-7
CDR3: AITGGSDTEAF; V: TRBV10-3; J: TRBJ1-1
CDR3: ASSRSLGATTDTQY; V: TRBV18; J: TRBJ2-3
CDR3: ASSGLAGGRSSYNEQF; V: TRBV14; J: TRBJ2-1
CDR3: ASSSFRRAQH; V: TRBV28; J: TRBJ1-5
CDR3: ASSSLDRDRSDFYEQY; V: TRBV7-8; J: TRBJ2-7
CDR3: ASSSPATGALSAQH; V: TRBV28; J: TRBJ1-5
CDR3: ASSESSAHREELPLCGELF; V: TRBV10-1; J: TRBJ2-2
CDR3: ASSLQLAGGPYNEQF; V: TRBV13; J: TRBJ2-1
CDR3: ASTRNVVGGGARADTQY; V: TRBV4-1; J: TRBJ2-3
CDR3: ASSTGPNTEAF; V: TRBV2; J: TRBJ1-1
CDR3: ASSMPAGGTDTQY; V: TRBV19; J: TRBJ2-3
CDR3: ASSDRAGNTIY; V: TRBV6-1; J: TRBJ1-3
CDR3: ASRGVVGQPQH; V: TRBV10-2; J: TRBJ1-5
CDR3: ASSLRGPSSGANVLT; V: TRBV7-6; J: TRBJ2-6
CDR3: ASSPRAHGAEAF; V: TRBV28; J: TRBJ1-1
CDR3: ASSPRGGEETQY; V: TRBV18; J: TRBJ2-5
CDR3: ASSFRDREELF; V: TRBV5-5; J: TRBJ1-4
CDR3: ASSVGGIDEKLF; V: TRBV7-6; J: TRBJ1-4
CDR3: ASSYGSRVGEKLF; V: TRBV6-5; J: TRBJ1-4
CDR3: ASSLAGGTETQY; V: TRBV5-1; J: TRBJ2-5
CDR3: ASSGVGDTEAF; V: TRBV2; J: TRBJ1-1
CDR3: ATRDYSTDTQY; V: TRBV15; J: TRBJ2-3
CDR3: ASTTRWQGAGGNQPQH; V: TRBV19; J: TRBJ1-5
CDR3: ASSFNGPREQY; V: TRBV5-1; J: TRBJ2-7
CDR3: SVEGQGAYEQY; V: TRBV29-1; J: TRBJ2-7
CDR3: ASSSLRGIHNEQF; V: TRBV28; J: TRBJ2-1
CDR3: ASSFEPGTGQETQY; V: TRBV28; J: TRBJ2-5
CDR3: ASSLGSQETQY; V: TRBV11-3; J: TRBJ2-5
CDR3: ASSSDSNEQF; V: TRBV18; J: TRBJ2-1
CDR3: ASSQESALAGPYNEQF; V: TRBV4-1; J: TRBJ2-1
CDR3: ASSQYGADPYGYT; V: TRBV11-2; J: TRBJ1-2
CDR3: ASSFVGRLVVTQY; V: TRBV28; J: TRBJ2-5
CDR3: ASSQPVRGSYEQY; V: TRBV4-1; J: TRBJ2-7
CDR3: ASSLGAEETQY; V: TRBV5-1; J: TRBJ2-5
CDR3: ASSYEGRNTEAF; V: TRBV6-6; J: TRBJ1-1
CDR3: ASSYPTGSPYEQY; V: TRBV7-9; J: .
CDR3: ASSRVMGEGTEAF; V: TRBV5-1; J: TRBJ1-1